The 12 T cell receptor beta chains given below trace back to one sample, sequenced in a study of OX40 agonist ivuxolimab in advanced cancers. Receptor libraries were prepared by the immunoSEQ multiplex PCR assay. This immuneACCESS table, as held by TCRdb, lists in-frame sequences with V and J called but not all clones. Of the missing ones, under half trace to an unresolved V gene in checked studies; the others have no known cause. Counted in this sample were roughly 53,000 clones; just under 90% of them appeared once. The ten biggest clones cover approximately 5% of the sample. The specimen was CD4+ or CD8+ T cells sorted from blood, collected in a trial of the OX40 agonist ivuxolimab. Receptor source: an adult with an advanced solid tumor such as melanoma, head and neck, liver or kidney cancer.

This clone showed up just once. The chain employs TRBV5-1 and TRBJ2-5; a weak D match, TRBD1 (5 bases). From germline, CDR1 is SGHRS and CDR2 YFSETQ. Trimming stripped 1 base from V and 5 bases from J, with 15 bases between. The CDR3 totals 15 residues. CDR3 sequence: CASSLWVDSKETQYF. The CDR3 DNA reads TGCGCCAGCAGCTTGTGGGTCGACAGCAAGGAGACCCAGTACTTC.

This rearrangement joins TRBV5-6 to TRBJ2-1; unclear D gene. In germline, CDR1 is SGHDT, CDR2 YYEEEE. Between the trimmed V and J ends, which lost 0 bases and 2 bases, there was a span of 9 bases. The length of the CDR3 is 15 residues. The CDR3 nucleotides are TGTGCCAGCAGCTTGGGCAGTCAAACCTACAATGAGCAGTTCTTC. Translated: CASSLGSQTYNEQFF.

The table lists this clone with a count of one. The CDR3 protein is CASSPDPRRADTQYF. CDR3 nucleotide sequence: TGCGCCAGCAGCCCCGATCCCCGGCGGGCAGATACGCAGTATTTT. The rearrangement joins TRBV5-1 to TRBJ2-3; D possibly corresponds to TRBD2 (5 bases). Germline V gene lookup returns CDR1 SGHRS and CDR2 YFSETQ. This CDR3 spans 15 amino acids. Trimming left V 4 bases short and J 4 bases short, with 16 bases between.

The chain couples TRBV27 to TRBJ2-1; 12 nucleotides line up with TRBD2. With 4 bases clipped from V and 6 bases from J, the junction kept 13 bases outside the gene matches. This CDR3 is 18 amino acids long. Germline V gives CDR1 MNHEY, CDR2 SMNVEV (reference sequence). CDR3 protein: CASSSLWTSGTLFNEQFF. The CDR3 region has the DNA TGTGCCAGCAGTTCACTGTGGACTAGCGGGACTCTATTCAATGAGCAGTTCTTC.

The rearrangement uses TRBV30 and TRBJ2-7, with 7 nucleotides matching TRBD1. Trimming cost V 4 bases and J 0 bases; bases outside gene matches: 6. This CDR3 spans 14 amino acids. Germline V gene data show CDR1 as GTSNPN and CDR2 as SVGIG (reference sequence). CDR3 coding DNA: TGTGCCTGGACTAACCAGGGGGTCTCCTACGAGCAGTACTTC. Amino acids: CAWTNQGVSYEQYF.

The chain couples TRBV20-1 to TRBJ2-1; D perhaps matches TRBD2 (5 bases). This CDR3 comprises 10 residues. The germline V gene encodes CDR1 DFQATT and CDR2 SNEGSKA (reference sequence). The V and J ends lost 5 bases and 12 bases respectively, with 11 bases between them. DNA of the CDR3: TGCAGTGCTGGTAGCGCCGGGCAGTTCTTC. It specifies CSAGSAGQFF.

The chain couples TRBV5-5 to TRBJ2-6; D remains ambiguous. V lost 4 bases and J lost 2, with 13 bases in between. This CDR3 spans 16 amino acids. Germline CDR1 is SGHKS and CDR2 is YYEKEE (reference sequence). The CDR3 is CASSPAPNAGANVLTF. Here the CDR3 DNA reads TGTGCCAGCAGCCCGGCTCCCAATGCTGGGGCCAACGTCCTGACTTTC.

The CDR3 sequence is CSVEDSGGNTIYF. The CDR3 DNA reads TGCAGCGTTGAAGATTCTGGGGGAAACACCATATATTTT. The chain is built from TRBV29-1 and TRBJ1-3; D gene ambiguous. Per germline, CDR1 SQVTM and CDR2 ANQGSEA. There are 13 residues in the CDR3. V shed 0 bases and J shed 4 bases, with 7 bases lying between them.

The rearrangement uses TRBV12-5 and TRBJ2-3; TRBD1 agrees at 7 bases. V shed 1 base and J 0 bases; nucleotides not matched to a gene: 1. CDR1 and CDR2 (germline): LGHNT, FRNRAP. The CDR3 loop spans 15 amino acids. CDR3 nucleotides: TGTGCTAGTGGTTTGGGGACAGGCAGCACAGATACGCAGTATTTT. Protein product: CASGLGTGSTDTQYF.

V is TRBV7-2 and J is TRBJ2-2; perhaps TRBD2 as D (5 bases). The CDR3 totals 17 residues. From germline, CDR1 is SGHTA and CDR2 FQGNSA. V was cut by 2 bases and J by 6 bases, with 19 bases left in between. CDR3: CASSLYAGGGISGELFF. The CDR3 DNA is TGTGCCAGCAGCTTATATGCGGGCGGCGGTATCTCCGGGGAGCTGTTTTTT. Together with reference TRBV7-2 and TRBJ2-2, the CDR3 gives the full variable domain: GAGVSQSPSNKVTEKGKDVELRCDPISGHTALYWYRQSLGQGLEFLIYFQGNSAPDKSGLPSDRFSAERTGGSVSTLTIQRTQQEDSAVYLCASSLYAGGGISGELFFGEGSRLTVL.

The chain joins TRBV6-5 to TRBJ1-5; D gene unclear. This CDR3 is 14 amino acids long. V gave up 2 bases and J gave up 9 bases, with 14 bases separating them. Germline V gives CDR1 MNHEY, CDR2 SVGAGI. The CDR3 loop reads CASSYRAERGPQHF. In DNA form, the CDR3 reads TGTGCCAGCAGTTACCGGGCGGAGCGCGGGCCCCAGCATTTT.

This chain links TRBV5-1 with TRBJ1-5; weak D call: TRBD1 (5 bases). V dropped 0 bases and J dropped 2 bases, with 9 bases sitting between them. This CDR3 spans 15 amino acids. The germline CDR1 and CDR2 sequences are SGHRS and YFSETQ. For the CDR3, the DNA is TGCGCCAGCAGCTTGGGGGGGAGTGGCAATCAGCCCCAGCATTTT. It encodes CASSLGGSGNQPQHF.